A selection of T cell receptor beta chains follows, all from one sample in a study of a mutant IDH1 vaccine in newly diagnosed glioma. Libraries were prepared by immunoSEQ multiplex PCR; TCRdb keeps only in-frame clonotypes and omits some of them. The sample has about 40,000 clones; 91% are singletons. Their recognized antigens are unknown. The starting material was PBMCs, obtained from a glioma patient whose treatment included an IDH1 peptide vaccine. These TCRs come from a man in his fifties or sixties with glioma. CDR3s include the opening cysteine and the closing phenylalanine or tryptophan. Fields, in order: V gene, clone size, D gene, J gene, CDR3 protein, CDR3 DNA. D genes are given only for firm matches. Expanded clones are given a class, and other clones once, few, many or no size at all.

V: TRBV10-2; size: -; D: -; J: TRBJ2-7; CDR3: CASSDSQLVLHEQYF; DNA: TGCGCCAGCAGTGACTCCCAACTAGTCCTCCACGAGCAGTACTTC
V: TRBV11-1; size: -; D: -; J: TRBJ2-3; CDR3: CASSSGVPDTQYF; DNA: TGTGCCAGCAGCTCCGGGGTTCCAGATACGCAGTATTTT
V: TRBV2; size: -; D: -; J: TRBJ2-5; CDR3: CASRARGNQETQYF; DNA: TGTGCCAGCAGGGCTAGAGGAAACCAAGAGACCCAGTACTTC
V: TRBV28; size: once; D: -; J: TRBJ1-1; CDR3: CAIKWRAGKNTEAFF; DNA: TGTGCCATCAAGTGGAGGGCAGGAAAGAACACTGAAGCTTTCTTT
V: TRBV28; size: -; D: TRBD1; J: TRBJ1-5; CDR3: CASSFLNSQGSGNQPQHF; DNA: TGTGCCAGCAGTTTTCTGAATTCACAGGGGAGTGGCAATCAGCCCCAGCATTTT
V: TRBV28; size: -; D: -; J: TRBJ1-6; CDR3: CASSSGWGYSPLHF; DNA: TGTGCCAGCAGTTCCGGCTGGGGGTACTCACCCCTCCACTTT
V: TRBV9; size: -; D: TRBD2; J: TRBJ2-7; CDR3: CASSRESGALYEQYF; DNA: TGTGCCAGCAGCCGGGAGAGCGGGGCCCTCTACGAGCAGTACTTC
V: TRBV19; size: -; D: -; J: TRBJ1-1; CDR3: CASSIGGGMNTEAFF; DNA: TGTGCCAGTAGTATAGGTGGGGGGATGAACACTGAAGCTTTCTTT
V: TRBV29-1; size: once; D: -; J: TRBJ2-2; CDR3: CSGGLTTGELFF; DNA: TGCAGCGGGGGGCTAACAACCGGGGAGCTGTTTTTT
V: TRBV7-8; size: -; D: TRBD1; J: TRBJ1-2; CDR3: CASSLPAVVVRGDGYTF; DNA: TGTGCCAGCAGCCTACCGGCTGTTGTCGTCAGGGGGGATGGCTACACCTTC
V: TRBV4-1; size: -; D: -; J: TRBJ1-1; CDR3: CASSSQGRRTEAFF; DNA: TGCGCCAGCAGCTCGCAGGGGCGGCGCACTGAAGCTTTCTTT
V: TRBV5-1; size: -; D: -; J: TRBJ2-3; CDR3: CASSGLMPDTQYF; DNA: TGCGCCAGCAGCGGCCTGATGCCAGATACGCAGTATTTT
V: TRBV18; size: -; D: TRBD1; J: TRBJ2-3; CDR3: CASSPTGGRTDTQYF; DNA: TGTGCCAGCTCACCCACAGGGGGCCGCACAGATACGCAGTATTTT
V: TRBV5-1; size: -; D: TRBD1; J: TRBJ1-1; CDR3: CASSFLVQGRTNTEAFF; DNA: TGCGCCAGCAGCTTCCTAGTACAGGGGCGGACGAACACTGAAGCTTTCTTT
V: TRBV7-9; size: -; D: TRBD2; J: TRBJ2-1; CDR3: CASSPPWSSGRRYNEQFF; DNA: TGTGCCAGCAGCCCCCCTTGGTCTAGCGGGAGGAGATACAATGAGCAGTTCTTC
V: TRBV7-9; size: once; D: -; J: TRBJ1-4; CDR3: CASSLAGGEEKLFF; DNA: TGTGCCAGCAGCTTAGCGGGGGGAGAGGAAAAACTGTTTTTT
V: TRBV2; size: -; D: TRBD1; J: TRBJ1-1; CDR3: CASRHRGMNTEAFF; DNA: TGTGCCAGCAGGCACAGGGGAATGAACACTGAAGCTTTCTTT
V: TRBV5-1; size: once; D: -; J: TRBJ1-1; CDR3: CASSLGTVEAFF; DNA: TGCGCCAGCAGCTTGGGGACGGTCGAAGCTTTCTTT
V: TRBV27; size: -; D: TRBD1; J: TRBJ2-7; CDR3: CASSFGTGPYEQYF; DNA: TGTGCCAGCAGTTTCGGGACAGGGCCCTACGAGCAGTACTTC
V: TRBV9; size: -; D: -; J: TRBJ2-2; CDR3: CASSGLLPTGELFF; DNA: TGTGCCAGCAGTGGCCTTTTACCCACCGGGGAGCTGTTTTTT
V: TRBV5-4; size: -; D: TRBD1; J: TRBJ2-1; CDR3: CASSSPGQGANEQFF; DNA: TGTGCCAGCAGCTCACCGGGACAGGGGGCAAATGAGCAGTTCTTC
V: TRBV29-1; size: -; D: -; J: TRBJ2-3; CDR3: CSVSLPVTQDTQYF; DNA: TGCAGCGTTTCACTACCGGTGACACAGGATACGCAGTATTTT
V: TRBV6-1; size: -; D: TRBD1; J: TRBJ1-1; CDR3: CASSEVMLQGRGKNTEAFF; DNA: TGTGCCAGCAGTGAAGTAATGCTCCAGGGCAGGGGGAAGAACACTGAAGCTTTCTTT
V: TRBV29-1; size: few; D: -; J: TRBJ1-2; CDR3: CSVDLDIYGYTF; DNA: TGCAGCGTTGATCTCGACATATATGGCTACACCTTC
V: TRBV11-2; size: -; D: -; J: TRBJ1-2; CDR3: CASSFPTGRDGDGGYTF; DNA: TGTGCCAGCAGCTTCCCCACCGGCAGGGACGGTGATGGTGGCTACACCTTC
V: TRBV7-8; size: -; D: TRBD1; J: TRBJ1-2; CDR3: CASSLADRGVLDYGYTF; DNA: TGTGCCAGCAGCTTAGCAGACAGGGGAGTCCTAGACTATGGCTACACCTTC
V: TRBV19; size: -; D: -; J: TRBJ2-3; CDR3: CASSIGKIVRHHTDTQYF; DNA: TGTGCCAGTAGTATAGGGAAAATAGTCCGCCACCACACAGATACGCAGTATTTT
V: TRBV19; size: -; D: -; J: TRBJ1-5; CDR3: CASTLTGLSNQPQHF; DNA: TGTGCCAGTACCCTAACGGGACTGAGCAATCAGCCCCAGCATTTT
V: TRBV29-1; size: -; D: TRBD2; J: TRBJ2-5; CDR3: CSAGRDSQETQYF; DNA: TGCAGCGCCGGGAGGGACTCACAAGAGACCCAGTACTTC
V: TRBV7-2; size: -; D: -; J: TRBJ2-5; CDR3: CASSLGRATETQYF; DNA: TGTGCCAGCAGCTTAGGGAGGGCCACCGAGACCCAGTACTTC
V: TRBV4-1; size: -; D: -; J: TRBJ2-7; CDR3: CASSQAPINYEQYF; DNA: TGCGCCAGCAGCCAAGCCCCCATAAACTACGAGCAGTACTTC
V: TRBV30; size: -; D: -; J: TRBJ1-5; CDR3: CAWSNGALNQPQHF; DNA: TGTGCCTGGAGTAATGGGGCGCTGAATCAGCCCCAGCATTTT
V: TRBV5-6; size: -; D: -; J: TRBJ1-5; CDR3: CASSLRKQGGYQPQHF; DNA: TGTGCCAGCAGCTTGAGAAAACAAGGGGGGTATCAGCCCCAGCATTTT
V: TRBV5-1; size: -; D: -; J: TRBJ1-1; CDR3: CASSSFGDPGDTEAFF; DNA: TGCGCCAGCAGCTCTTTTGGGGATCCGGGGGACACTGAAGCTTTCTTT
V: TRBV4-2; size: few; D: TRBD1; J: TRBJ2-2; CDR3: CASSRETGADTGELFF; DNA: TGTGCCAGCAGCCGAGAGACAGGGGCGGACACCGGGGAGCTGTTTTTT
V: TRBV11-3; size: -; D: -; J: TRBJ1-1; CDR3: CASSSVRFYEAFF; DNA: TGTGCCAGCAGCTCCGTCCGTTTCTATGAAGCTTTCTTT
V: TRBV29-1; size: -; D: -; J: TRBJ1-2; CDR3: CSVKQNFGYTF; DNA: TGCAGCGTTAAACAGAACTTTGGCTACACCTTC
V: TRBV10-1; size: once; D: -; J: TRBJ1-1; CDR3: CASSGGDRTEAFF; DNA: TGCGCCAGCAGCGGGGGCGACAGGACTGAAGCTTTCTTT
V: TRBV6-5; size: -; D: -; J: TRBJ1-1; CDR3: CASIPSGGANTEAFF; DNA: TGTGCCAGCATCCCGTCGGGGGGCGCGAACACTGAAGCTTTCTTT
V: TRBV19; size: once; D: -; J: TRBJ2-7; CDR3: CASSIEGRPHEQYF; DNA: TGTGCCAGTAGTATAGAGGGCAGGCCCCACGAGCAGTACTTC
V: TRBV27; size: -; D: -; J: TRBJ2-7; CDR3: CASSYRFPYEQYF; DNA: TGTGCCAGCAGTTACAGATTCCCCTACGAGCAGTACTTC
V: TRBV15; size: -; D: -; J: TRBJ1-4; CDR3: CATRGRQGREKLFF; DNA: TGTGCCACCAGAGGTCGTCAGGGAAGAGAAAAACTGTTTTTT
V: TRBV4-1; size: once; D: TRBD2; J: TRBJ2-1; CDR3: CASSPGPLAGGPVRYNEQFF; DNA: TGCGCCAGCAGCCCAGGGCCGCTAGCGGGGGGGCCTGTAAGGTACAATGAGCAGTTCTTC
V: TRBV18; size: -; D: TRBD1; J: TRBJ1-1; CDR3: CASSPPWDRRNTEAFF; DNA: TGTGCCAGCTCACCGCCTTGGGACAGACGGAACACTGAAGCTTTCTTT
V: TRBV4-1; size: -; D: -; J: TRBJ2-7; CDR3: CASSQVQTDSYEQYF; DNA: TGCGCCAGCAGCCAAGTGCAGACCGACTCCTACGAGCAGTACTTC
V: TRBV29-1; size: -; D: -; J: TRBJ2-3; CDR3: CSVEDDTYTDTQYF; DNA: TGCAGCGTTGAAGATGACACCTACACAGATACGCAGTATTTT
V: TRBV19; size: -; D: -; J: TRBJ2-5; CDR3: CASSIRTEETQYF; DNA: TGTGCCAGTAGTATTCGGACGGAAGAGACCCAGTACTTC
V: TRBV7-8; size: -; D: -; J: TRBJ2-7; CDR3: CASSLQTAAYEQYF; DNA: TGTGCCAGCAGCTTACAGACAGCGGCCTACGAGCAGTACTTC
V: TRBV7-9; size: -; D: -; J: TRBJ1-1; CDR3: CASSLGGIRTEAFF; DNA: TGTGCCAGCAGCTTAGGGGGGATTAGAACTGAAGCTTTCTTT